Presented here are 3 T cell receptor beta chains from one specimen sequenced in a study of T cell responses to AZD1222 COVID-19 vaccine. Data came from immunoSEQ multiplex PCR; TCRdb stores just in-frame clones and leaves some out. Of 75,000 to 90,000 clones in the sample, roughly 80% were seen once. Specimen: peripheral blood, collected on day 0 of AZD1222 vaccination. The origin of the receptors is an adult in good health.

The J gene is TRBJ1-2, the V gene TRBV3-1 (or the pseudogene TRBV3-2), with TRBD1 as a possible D gene (5 bases). The V gene's germline CDR1 is LGHDT and CDR2 YNNKEL (reference sequence). This CDR3 has 13 amino acids. The V and J ends lost 8 bases and 3 bases respectively, with 13 bases between them. DNA for the CDR3: TGTGCCAGCGGCGACAGATACCACTATGGCTACACCTTC. Residues: CASGDRYHYGYTF.

V is TRBV28 and J is TRBJ1-4, with D maybe TRBD1 (6 bases). Trimming left V 6 bases short and J 0 bases short, with 17 bases between. The CDR3 length is 17 residues. Germline lookup yields CDR1 MDHEN and CDR2 SYDVKM. The CDR3 region is CASRLQGGGPTNEKLFF. Written as DNA, the CDR3 is TGTGCCAGCAGACTACAGGGAGGGGGGCCAACTAATGAAAAACTGTTTTTT.

This clone was counted a single time. The chain is built from TRBV15 and TRBJ2-1; 16 bases align to TRBD2. Germline loops: CDR1 LNHNV, CDR2 YYDKDF (reference sequence). J lost 7 bases, V lost 5 bases, and 14 bases had no gene match. This CDR3 is built from 19 residues. CDR3 DNA sequence: TGTGCCACCAGCCTGGGGGGACTAGCGGGAGGGCCGGGGAGAAATGAGCAGTTCTTC. Protein sequence: CATSLGGLAGGPGRNEQFF.